This T cell receptor (beta chain) was identified during a study of monozygotic twins with inflammatory bowel disease. Overall study results and limits: Reduced clonotype sharing with other individuals was observed in IBD patients relative to healthy twins, especially with disease activity. Healthy co-twins exceeded IBD patients in TCRbeta diversity as measured by inverse Simpson.

Germline V gene data show CDR1 as DFQATT and CDR2 as SNEGSKA (reference sequence). This CDR3 has 12 amino acids. From its re-call of the 5' RACE reads, TCRdb lists each CDR3 protein once, without DNA. This sample contains approximately 390,000 distinct CDR3 sequences. A remark on this clonotype: Antigen specificity is unknown.

The sequenced material came from blood. The sequence derives from a human donor with ulcerative colitis or Crohn's disease, or a healthy co-twin of an affected twin (not recorded which). The chain employs TRBV20-1 and TRBJ1-2. This chain's CDR3 is CSARDDGKGYTF.